These T cell receptor beta chains were read from a single sample in a study of blood T cells in healthy people across ages. TCRdb re-called the 5' RACE reads with MiXCR, one entry per CDR3 protein. The table shows some 1.6 million distinct CDR3 sequences, with about 35% occurring only once. Sequencing input: blood. The receptor source for this set is a woman younger than 45 in good health. CDR3s include the opening cysteine and the closing phenylalanine or tryptophan. Fields, in order: clone size, D gene, V gene, J gene, CDR3 DNA, CDR3 protein. A D gene is named only where the DNA matches it firmly. Some rows mark clone size as missing; the rest say once, few, many or name a class of expanded clone.

size: few
D: TRBD1
V: TRBV28
J: TRBJ2-7
DNA: TGTGCCAGCAGAACAACGGGACAGGGTCGCGAGCAGTACTTC
CDR3: CASRTTGQGREQYF

size: .
D: .
V: TRBV27
J: TRBJ2-1
DNA: TGTGCCAGCGGTCCGGGGAGCCGGAATGAGCAGTTCTTC
CDR3: CASGPGSRNEQFF

size: .
D: .
V: TRBV5-1
J: TRBJ1-6
DNA: TGCGCCAGCAGCTTGGGACAGGCTGAAAATTCACCCCTCCACTTT
CDR3: CASSLGQAENSPLHF

size: .
D: .
V: TRBV27
J: TRBJ2-3
DNA: TGTGCCAGCAGTTTCGGGTGGGACACAGATACGCAGTATTTT
CDR3: CASSFGWDTDTQYF

size: .
D: .
V: TRBV29-1
J: TRBJ2-7
DNA: TGTAGCGGTGAAGCCAAGGGGGGCGAGCAGTACTTC
CDR3: CSGEAKGGEQYF

size: many
D: .
V: TRBV4-2
J: TRBJ1-2
DNA: TGTGCCAGCAGCCAGGAACCCACAGGGTTGGACGGCTACACCTTC
CDR3: CASSQEPTGLDGYTF

size: many
D: .
V: TRBV4-1
J: TRBJ2-1
DNA: TGCGCCAGCAGCCAAGAGGGGCCAGACCATCTCTCCTACAATGAGCAGTTCTTC
CDR3: CASSQEGPDHLSYNEQFF

size: .
D: .
V: TRBV12-3/TRBV12-4
J: TRBJ2-2
DNA: TGTGCCAGCACGAGGGAGGTGAACACCGGGGAGCTGTTTTTT
CDR3: CASTREVNTGELFF

size: .
D: TRBD1
V: TRBV4-1
J: TRBJ1-1
DNA: TGCACCAGCAGCCAACAAACAGGGGTATCTGAAGCTTTCTTT
CDR3: CTSSQQTGVSEAFF

size: .
D: .
V: TRBV5-1
J: TRBJ2-7
DNA: TGCGCCAGCAGCGACGGAACCTACGAGCAGTACTTC
CDR3: CASSDGTYEQYF

size: .
D: .
V: TRBV4-1
J: TRBJ2-3
DNA: TGCGTCAGCAGCCACGCGGGACTCCCAAGCACAGATACGCAGTATTTT
CDR3: CVSSHAGLPSTDTQYF

size: .
D: .
V: TRBV4-1
J: TRBJ2-5
DNA: TGCGCCAGCAGCCAAGGGGCAGGGCGGGCGACAGAGACCCAGTACTTC
CDR3: CASSQGAGRATETQYF

size: .
D: .
V: TRBV7-9
J: TRBJ2-7
DNA: TGTGCCAGCAGCGCAGTGGGTTATGGCCACCAGGCTTCCTACGAGCAGTACTTC
CDR3: CASSAVGYGHQASYEQYF

size: .
D: .
V: TRBV13
J: TRBJ2-7
DNA: TGTGCCGGCAGCGAGGGGGGCAATTTTGACGAGCAGTACTTC
CDR3: CAGSEGGNFDEQYF

size: .
D: .
V: TRBV6-1
J: TRBJ2-5
DNA: TGTGCGACCGGGGGGCCCCTTAAGATGGACCAGTACTTC
CDR3: CATGGPLKMDQYF

size: many
D: TRBD2
V: TRBV29-1
J: TRBJ2-7
DNA: TGCAGCGTGGCTAACCCGGGACTAGCGGGAGTATTAAACGAGCAGTACTTC
CDR3: CSVANPGLAGVLNEQYF

size: .
D: .
V: TRBV20-1
J: TRBJ2-1
DNA: TGCAGTGCAAGTCAAAGCGGCGTCAATGAGCAGTTCTTC
CDR3: CSASQSGVNEQFF

size: once
D: TRBD2
V: TRBV7-9
J: TRBJ2-3
DNA: TGTGCCACCGGGCTAGCGGGAAACACAGATACGCAGTATTTT
CDR3: CATGLAGNTDTQYF

size: .
D: TRBD2
V: TRBV5-1
J: TRBJ2-5
DNA: TGCGCCAGCAGCCCCCCCCTAGCGGGAGATGAGCAGTACTTC
CDR3: CASSPPLAGDEQYF

size: .
D: .
V: TRBV10-3
J: TRBJ2-1
DNA: TGTGCCATCAGTGAACCCGACAATGAGCAGTTCTTC
CDR3: CAISEPDNEQFF

size: .
D: .
V: TRBV11-2
J: TRBJ2-5
DNA: TGTGCCAGCAGCTTATCGCGGGCGGTTGAGACCCAGTACTTC
CDR3: CASSLSRAVETQYF

size: many
D: TRBD1
V: TRBV4-2
J: TRBJ2-6
DNA: TGTGCCAGCAGCCATAGGACAGGCCTTATCTCTGGGGCCAACGTCCTGACTTTC
CDR3: CASSHRTGLISGANVLTF

size: .
D: .
V: TRBV5-1
J: TRBJ2-7
DNA: TGCGCCAGCAGCTGGGGTCACCCATCGGCCGAGCAGTACTTC
CDR3: CASSWGHPSAEQYF

size: .
D: .
V: TRBV7-6
J: TRBJ1-1
DNA: TGTGCCAGCAGCTTAGTAGCCTTTGGGGCTGGGGACACTGAAGCTTTCTTT
CDR3: CASSLVAFGAGDTEAFF

size: .
D: .
V: TRBV3-1
J: TRBJ1-2
DNA: TGTGCCAGCAGCCAAGATCATGGGTCGGCCACCTTC
CDR3: CASSQDHGSATF

size: .
D: TRBD2
V: TRBV7-3
J: TRBJ2-1
DNA: TGTGCCAGCAGCTCACTAGCGGGAGGGCAGGCTGAGCAGTTCTTC
CDR3: CASSSLAGGQAEQFF

size: .
D: .
V: TRBV11-3
J: TRBJ2-7
DNA: TGTGCCAGCAGCTTAGGTTCGCTAGTCTCAGACGAGCAGTACTTC
CDR3: CASSLGSLVSDEQYF

size: few
D: TRBD1
V: TRBV10-3
J: TRBJ1-5
DNA: TGTGCCAACTCAGGGGGGGACCATCAGCCCCAGCATTTT
CDR3: CANSGGDHQPQHF

size: .
D: TRBD2
V: TRBV20-1
J: TRBJ2-3
DNA: TGCAGTGCTCGGGGCGGGGGGACACTCACAGATACGCAGTATTTT
CDR3: CSARGGGTLTDTQYF

size: .
D: TRBD2
V: TRBV7-2
J: TRBJ2-7
DNA: TGTGCCAAGACGACTGGGCTAGCGGGGGGGTTTGGGTCCTACAATGAGCAGTACTTC
CDR3: CAKTTGLAGGFGSYNEQYF

size: .
D: .
V: TRBV20-1
J: TRBJ1-1
DNA: TGCAGTGCTAGCAGCAGGGTTGATACTGAAGCTTTCTTT
CDR3: CSASSRVDTEAFF

size: few
D: .
V: TRBV3-1
J: TRBJ2-5
DNA: TGTGCCAGCAGCCAAGAACCGGGCCGAGGGTCGGGGGAGACCCAGTACTTC
CDR3: CASSQEPGRGSGETQYF

size: few
D: .
V: TRBV29-1
J: TRBJ2-2
DNA: TGCAGCGTTGAAACACAGGGTCTGGCCACCGGGGAGCTGTTTTTT
CDR3: CSVETQGLATGELFF

size: few
D: .
V: TRBV9
J: TRBJ2-4
DNA: TGTGCCAGCAGCGTAGATCAGGGGCTACGGGAGCAGTACTTC
CDR3: CASSVDQGLREQYF

size: many
D: TRBD1
V: TRBV5-1
J: TRBJ2-7
DNA: TGCGCCAGCAGACAGGGGACAGGCGTCCTTAATAAGCAGTACTTC
CDR3: CASRQGTGVLNKQYF

size: once
D: TRBD1
V: TRBV20-1
J: TRBJ1-5
DNA: TGCAGTGCTAGTTCCTTGGAGAGGGACAGTTATAGCAATCAGCCCCAGCATTTT
CDR3: CSASSLERDSYSNQPQHF

size: .
D: .
V: TRBV4-1
J: TRBJ1-1
DNA: TGCGCCAGCAGCCAAGGGACCAGGCCCGAAGGCACTGAAGCTTTCTTT
CDR3: CASSQGTRPEGTEAFF

size: few
D: TRBD2
V: TRBV29-1
J: TRBJ2-7
DNA: TGCAGCGTCACCACCCCTAGCGGGAGCTTTGCCTACGAGCAGTACTTC
CDR3: CSVTTPSGSFAYEQYF

size: once
D: TRBD1
V: TRBV3-1
J: TRBJ1-1
DNA: TGTGCCAGCAGCCAAGGGACAGGGGGGACCTTGTACACTGAAGCTTTCTTT
CDR3: CASSQGTGGTLYTEAFF

size: .
D: TRBD2
V: TRBV5-1
J: TRBJ2-5
DNA: TGCGCCAGCAGCGCTAGCGGGAGAGGTGATGAGACCCAGTACTTC
CDR3: CASSASGRGDETQYF

size: .
D: .
V: TRBV27
J: TRBJ2-7
DNA: TGTGCCAGCAGTTTATCGGTGGGGGAGAGTCCCTACGAGCAGTACTTC
CDR3: CASSLSVGESPYEQYF

size: few
D: TRBD2
V: TRBV9
J: TRBJ2-3
DNA: TGTGCCAGCAGCGCGGGACTAGCGGGATACACAGATACGCAGTATTTT
CDR3: CASSAGLAGYTDTQYF

size: .
D: TRBD2
V: TRBV12-3/TRBV12-4
J: TRBJ2-7
DNA: TGTGCCAGCAGCTTACTAGCGAGATACGAGCAGTACTTC
CDR3: CASSLLARYEQYF

size: .
D: .
V: TRBV2
J: TRBJ2-7
DNA: TGTGCCAGCAGTGAAAGACTCCAGCGGGCATCCTCCTACGAGCAGTACTTC
CDR3: CASSERLQRASSYEQYF

size: few
D: .
V: TRBV5-1
J: TRBJ2-3
DNA: TGCGCCAGCAGCTCCCCTTGGACTGGCCTCACGGATACGCAGTATTTT
CDR3: CASSSPWTGLTDTQYF

size: .
D: .
V: TRBV20-1
J: TRBJ2-1
DNA: TGCAGTGCTAGTGCGGTTAGGGGGTTTCCGTTGGAGCAGTTCTTC
CDR3: CSASAVRGFPLEQFF

size: .
D: TRBD1
V: TRBV5-1
J: TRBJ1-5
DNA: TGCGCCAGCAGCTTGGGGGACAGTCCGAGACAGCCCCAGCATTTT
CDR3: CASSLGDSPRQPQHF

size: .
D: TRBD1
V: TRBV20-1
J: TRBJ1-5
DNA: TGCAGTGCCCAAACAGGGGTTCTCGGACAGCCCCAGCATTTT
CDR3: CSAQTGVLGQPQHF

size: few
D: TRBD1
V: TRBV7-3
J: TRBJ2-1
DNA: TGTGCCAGCAGCCTAATGCGGACAGGAAACAATGAGCAGTTCTTC
CDR3: CASSLMRTGNNEQFF

size: .
D: .
V: TRBV4-1
J: TRBJ2-7
DNA: TGCGCCAGCAGCCAAGACGGGTCAGTAGGGCAGTACTTC
CDR3: CASSQDGSVGQYF

size: .
D: .
V: TRBV28
J: TRBJ2-1
DNA: TGTGCCAGCAGTTTAGGGGCCGGGACTGGGCAAAGGAACAATGAGCAGTTCTTC
CDR3: CASSLGAGTGQRNNEQFF

size: .
D: TRBD2
V: TRBV20-1
J: TRBJ2-3
DNA: TGCAGTGCCAGAGCGGGGGCCCTTGGGAATACGCAGTATTTT
CDR3: CSARAGALGNTQYF

size: few
D: TRBD2
V: TRBV19
J: TRBJ2-1
DNA: TGTGCCAGTAGTACAATAGCGGGAGAACGGTACAATGAGCAGTTCTTC
CDR3: CASSTIAGERYNEQFF

size: .
D: TRBD2
V: TRBV6-5
J: TRBJ2-5
DNA: TGTGCCAGCGGGTTAGCGGGGACAACCGGGACCCAGTACTTC
CDR3: CASGLAGTTGTQYF